Below, one T cell receptor beta chain is given with its context. Clones were sequenced by immunoSEQ multiplex PCR, and TCRdb holds only the in-frame ones, with some missing. The profile shows about 230,000 clones, 65% to 85% of them singletons. Germline assignment: CDR1 LNHDA and CDR2 SQIVND (reference sequence). The CDR3 is 17 residues long. V trimming: 5 bases; J trimming: 0 bases; junction bases outside the gene matches: 7. The entry originates in a study of blood T cell repertoires in COVID-19. Study-wide background: Collection of acute and convalescent COVID-19 samples took place in the United States, Italy and Spain. Sources were T cells, B-cell-depleted T cells, or PBMCs; the material itself was cDNA or gDNA.

The V call is TRBV19, the J call TRBJ2-6; 7 bases are shared with TRBD1. The origin of this receptor is a man aged 35-49 years with acute or convalescent COVID-19. Sequencing was done on a sample of peripheral blood. The CDR3 DNA is TGTGCCAGTAGTCCGGGACAGTCTGTCTCTGGGGCCAACGTCCTGACTTTC. Protein product: CASSPGQSVSGANVLTF. The full variable domain, completed using reference TRBV19 and TRBJ2-6, is DGGITQSPKYLFRKEGQNVTLSCEQNLNHDAMYWYRQDPGQGLRLIYYSQIVNDFQKGDIAEGYSVSREKKESFPLTVTSAQKNPTAFYLCASSPGQSVSGANVLTFGAGSRLTVL.